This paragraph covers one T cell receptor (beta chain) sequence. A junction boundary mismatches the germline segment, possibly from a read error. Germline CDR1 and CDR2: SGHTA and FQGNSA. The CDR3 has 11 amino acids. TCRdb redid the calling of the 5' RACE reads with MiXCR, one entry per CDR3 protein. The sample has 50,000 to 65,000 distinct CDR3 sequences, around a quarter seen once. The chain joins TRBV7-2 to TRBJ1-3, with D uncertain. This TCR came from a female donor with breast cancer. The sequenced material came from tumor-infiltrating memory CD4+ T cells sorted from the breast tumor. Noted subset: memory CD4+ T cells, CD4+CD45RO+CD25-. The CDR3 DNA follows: TGTGCCAGCAGCTTGGCAACCCGGGGAGATTTT. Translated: CASSLATRGDF.